Shown below are 8 T cell receptor beta chains from a single sample sequenced in a study of tumor and adjacent non-tumor tissue in lung cancer. The library came from three nested PCR rounds adapted from ARM-PCR protocols. TCRdb re-derived calls from the multiplex PCR reads in MiXCR, one entry per CDR3 protein. The table includes roughly 200,000 distinct CDR3 sequences, about 76% detected once. No cell sorting was done before RNA was extracted from the tissue. Material: lung tumor tissue. The receptors originated from a man between 60 and 75 years old with non-small cell lung cancer.

Details on this clonotype: A much more abundant neighbour one base away suggests this may be a read error. V gene TRBV20-1 combines with J gene TRBJ2-4; 9 nucleotides line up with TRBD2. The CDR3 has 18 amino acids. The germline CDR1 and CDR2 sequences are DFQATT and SNEGSKA (reference sequence). J lost 3 bases, V lost 6 bases, and 18 bases had no gene match. In DNA form, the CDR3 reads TGCAGTGCCAGGGTAGCGGGAGCGATAAGTGTCGACAAAAACATTCAGTACTTC. Protein sequence: CSARVAGAISVDKNIQYF.

A remark on this clonotype: Compared with germline, one end of the junction differs, possibly owing to a read error. V and J are TRBV4-2 and TRBJ2-7; the D is unclear. Germline V lookup: CDR1 LGHNA, CDR2 YNFKEQ. This CDR3 comprises 16 residues. The CDR3 region has the DNA TGTGCCAGCAGCCAAGGCGATAGCCTTATGTCATACGAGAAGTACTTC. Residues: CASSQGDSLMSYEKYF.

This chain links TRBV10-3 with TRBJ2-1, with 9 bases that match TRBD2. V was pared by 6 bases and J by 3 bases, with 6 bases of the junction left unmatched. In germline, CDR1 is ENHRY, CDR2 SYGVKD. The CDR3 covers 15 residues. Here the CDR3 DNA reads TGTGCCATCAGCACCGGGACTAGCTTCTACAATGAGCAGTTCTTC. This gives the protein CAISTGTSFYNEQFF.

The J gene is TRBJ1-6, the V gene TRBV28; D unresolved. The V end was cut by 4 bases, the J end by 8 bases, with 15 bases between. The length of the CDR3 is 15 residues. CDR1 and CDR2 from the germline V gene are MDHEN and SYDVKM. Here the CDR3 DNA reads TGTGCCAGCAGTTCCCCCCAGGACGGGGATTCACCCCTCCACTTT. It encodes CASSSPQDGDSPLHF.

In regard to this clonotype: This may be a read error: a much more frequent sequence differs by one nucleotide. V and J are TRBV29-1 and TRBJ2-7, with 10 bases aligning to TRBD2. The CDR3 extends over 13 amino acids. In germline, CDR1 is SQVTM, CDR2 ANQGSEA. CDR3 nucleotide sequence: TGCGGCGTTGAAGCGGGAGGGCCCTACGAGCAGTACTTC. Protein: CGVEAGGPYEQYF.

This chain links TRBV6-5 with TRBJ2-7; no definite D call. The V gene's germline CDR1 is MNHEY and CDR2 SVGAGI. CDR3 size: 15 residues. The V gene lost 8 bases and the J gene lost 3 bases, with 20 bases spanning the gap. CDR3 sequence: CASGNGCVTRYEQYF. As DNA, the CDR3 is TGTGCCAGCGGCAATGGGTGTGTCACGCGCTACGAGCAGTACTTC.

In its sample, this clonotype was seen a few times. The chain links TRBV12-3 or TRBV12-4 to TRBJ1-2; D unresolved. V shed 6 bases and J shed 5 bases, with 13 bases lying between them. The CDR3 sequence is 13 residues long. CDR3 amino acids: CASRLSTAYGYTF. The CDR3 coding sequence is TGTGCCAGCAGGCTGTCGACGGCATATGGCTACACCTTC.

Turning to this clonotype: The germline gene is not matched at one end of the junction; a read error may be the cause. The V call is TRBV6-5, the J call TRBJ2-7; no definite D call. CDR1 is MNHEY and CDR2 is SVGAGI in the germline V gene. This CDR3 is 16 amino acids long. In DNA, the CDR3 is TGTGCCAACAGTTACTCGGGTATTGGTCATAGCTACGAGCAGTACTTC. It specifies CANSYSGIGHSYEQYF.